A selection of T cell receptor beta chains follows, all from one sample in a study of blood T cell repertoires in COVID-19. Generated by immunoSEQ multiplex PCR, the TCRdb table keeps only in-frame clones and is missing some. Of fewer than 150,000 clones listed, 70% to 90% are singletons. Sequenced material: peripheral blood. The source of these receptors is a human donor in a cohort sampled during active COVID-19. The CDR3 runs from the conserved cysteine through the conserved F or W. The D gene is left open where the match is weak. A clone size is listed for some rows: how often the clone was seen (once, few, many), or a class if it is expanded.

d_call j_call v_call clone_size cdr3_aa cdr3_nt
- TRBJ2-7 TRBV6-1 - CASSETVTISSYEQYF TGTGCCAGCAGTGAAACGGTGACAATAAGCTCCTACGAGCAGTACTTC
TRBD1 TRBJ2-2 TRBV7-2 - CASSSRTGFGELFF TGTGCCAGCAGCTCCCGGACAGGGTTCGGGGAGCTGTTTTTT
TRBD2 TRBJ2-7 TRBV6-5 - CASSPGRAYEQYF TGTGCCAGCAGTCCCGGGAGGGCCTACGAGCAGTACTTC
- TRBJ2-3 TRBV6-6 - CASSYSRSGAPDTQYF TGTGCCAGCAGTTACTCGAGGAGTGGGGCCCCAGATACGCAGTATTTT
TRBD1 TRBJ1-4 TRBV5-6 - CASSPLGQRNEKLFF TGTGCCAGCAGCCCCCTGGGACAGCGTAATGAAAAACTGTTTTTT
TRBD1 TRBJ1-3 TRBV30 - CAYRDRGSGNTIYF TGTGCCTACCGGGACAGGGGCTCTGGAAACACCATATATTTT
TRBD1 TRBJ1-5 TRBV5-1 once CASSPGGAGQPQHF TGCGCCAGCAGCCCAGGGGGCGCGGGGCAGCCCCAGCATTTT
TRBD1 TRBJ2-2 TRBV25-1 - CASSESDRGAGELFF TGTGCCAGCAGTGAATCCGACAGGGGGGCCGGGGAGCTGTTTTTT
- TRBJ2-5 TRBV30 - CAWSRRRSGMNQETQYF TGTGCCTGGAGTAGGCGGCGGTCGGGGATGAATCAAGAGACCCAGTACTTC
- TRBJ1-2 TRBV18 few CASSQSMETNYGYTF TGTGCCAGCTCACAATCCATGGAGACTAACTATGGCTACACCTTC
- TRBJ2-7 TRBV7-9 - CASGNRGGYEQYF TGTGCCAGCGGTAACAGGGGAGGCTACGAGCAGTACTTC
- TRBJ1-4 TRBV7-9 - CASSPMGRGNEKLFF TGTGCCAGCAGCCCCATGGGGCGGGGCAATGAAAAACTGTTTTTT
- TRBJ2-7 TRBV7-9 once CASSLEVAEEQYF TGTGCCAGCAGCTTAGAGGTTGCGGAAGAGCAGTACTTC
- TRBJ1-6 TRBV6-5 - CASSQGAPLHF TGTGCCAGCAGTCAGGGTGCACCCCTCCACTTT
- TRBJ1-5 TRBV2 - CASSSKRGYSNQPQHF TGTGCCAGCAGCTCAAAAAGAGGGTATAGCAATCAGCCCCAGCATTTT
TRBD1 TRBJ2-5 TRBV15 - CATSRRQGRQETQYF TGTGCCACCAGCAGGAGACAGGGCCGACAAGAGACCCAGTACTTC
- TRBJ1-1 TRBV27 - CASIRGTEAFF TGTGCCAGCATTAGGGGCACTGAAGCTTTCTTT
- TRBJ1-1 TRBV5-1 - CASRRRQDTEAFF TGCGCCAGCAGAAGGAGACAGGACACTGAAGCTTTCTTT